Listed below are T cell receptor beta chains from one sample, sequenced in a study of T cell responses to AZD1222 COVID-19 vaccine. Produced via immunoSEQ multiplex PCR; TCRdb's table is partial and in-frame only. Counted here are around 130,000 clones, 75% to 95% occurring once; the ten biggest clones make up about 7.5%. The source was peripheral blood, collected 28 days after the second dose of the MenACWY control vaccine. These receptors originate from an adult who received the MenACWY meningococcal vaccine as a control. CDR3s include the opening cysteine and the closing phenylalanine or tryptophan. Fields, in order: CDR3 protein, CDR3 DNA, D gene, clone size, V gene, J gene. A D gene is named only where the DNA matches it firmly. Not all rows give a size; the values are once, few, many and, for expanded clones, a class.

CASSADRGSGTQYF	TGTGCCAGCAGTGCGGACAGGGGTAGTGGGACCCAGTACTTC	TRBD1	once	TRBV11-3	TRBJ2-5
CASSYSAGRSEQYF	TGTGCCAGCAGTTACTCGGCAGGGCGGAGCGAGCAGTACTTC	.	.	TRBV6-5	TRBJ2-7
CASSHPAGGSHGGNEQFF	TGTGCCAGCAGCCACCCCGCCGGGGGCAGCCACGGAGGTAATGAGCAGTTCTTC	.	.	TRBV3-1/TRBV3-2	TRBJ2-1
CATSPGPAGGNQPQHF	TGTGCCACCAGCCCGGGCCCGGCAGGGGGCAATCAGCCCCAGCATTTT	.	.	TRBV15	TRBJ1-5
CASSPRGAHGYTF	TGTGCCAGCAGCCCCCGAGGGGCGCATGGCTACACCTTC	.	few	TRBV7-2	TRBJ1-2
CAISEYRENEQFF	TGTGCCATCAGTGAGTACCGGGAAAATGAGCAGTTCTTC	.	.	TRBV10-3	TRBJ2-1
CASSLGTGTSTDTQYF	TGTGCCAGCAGCCTTGGGACAGGTACTAGCACAGATACGCAGTATTTT	TRBD1	.	TRBV7-2	TRBJ2-3
CASSEAETVPLYEQYF	TGTGCCAGCAGTGAAGCGGAGACAGTGCCCCTCTACGAGCAGTACTTC	.	.	TRBV6-1	TRBJ2-7
CASSPGQGNQPQHF	TGTGCCAGCTCACCGGGACAGGGCAATCAGCCCCAGCATTTT	TRBD1	.	TRBV18	TRBJ1-5
CASSLVDRVFSPLHF	TGTGCCAGCAGTTTAGTGGACAGGGTTTTTTCGCCCCTCCACTTT	TRBD1	.	TRBV27	TRBJ1-6
CASRATGHGYTF	TGTGCCAGCAGAGCAACAGGGCATGGCTACACCTTC	.	.	TRBV6-5	TRBJ1-2
CASSIAGRDEQFF	TGTGCCAGTAGTATAGCAGGGCGGGATGAGCAGTTCTTC	.	.	TRBV19	TRBJ2-1
CASSLGLAGAEQYF	TGCGCCAGCAGCTTGGGACTAGCGGGGGCCGAGCAGTACTTC	TRBD2	.	TRBV5-1	TRBJ2-7
CASSYNRGEQYF	TGTGCCAGCAGTTACAACAGGGGCGAGCAGTACTTC	TRBD1	.	TRBV6-5	TRBJ2-7
CASSIGGNEQFF	TGTGCCAGTAGTATTGGGGGCAATGAGCAGTTCTTC	.	.	TRBV19	TRBJ2-1
CASSPHRDGQETQYF	TGTGCCAGCAGCCCCCACAGGGATGGTCAAGAGACCCAGTACTTC	.	once	TRBV9	TRBJ2-5
CASSSDGNEKLFF	TGTGCCAGCAGCTCGGACGGGAATGAAAAACTGTTTTTT	.	once	TRBV5-4	TRBJ1-4
CASSRSLQGNEKLFF	TGTGCCAGCAGCCGATCCTTACAGGGGAATGAAAAACTGTTTTTT	TRBD1	.	TRBV5-5	TRBJ1-4
CASSIVGRETQYF	TGTGCCAGCAGCATAGTGGGTCGGGAGACCCAGTACTTC	.	.	TRBV2	TRBJ2-5
CASNSGVMETQYF	TGTGCCAGCAACTCGGGAGTGATGGAGACCCAGTACTTC	.	once	TRBV28	TRBJ2-5
CASSQAVRQTKNIQYF	TGCGCCAGCAGCCAAGCGGTTCGGCAGACAAAAAACATTCAGTACTTC	.	.	TRBV4-3	TRBJ2-4
CASSLGVGNYEQYF	TGTGCCAGCAGCTTAGGGGTAGGCAACTACGAGCAGTACTTC	.	.	TRBV11-1	TRBJ2-7
CASSPMGGSDTQYF	TGCGCCAGCAGCCCGATGGGGGGGTCGGATACGCAGTATTTT	TRBD2	.	TRBV4-3	TRBJ2-3
CASTRDASYNSPLHF	TGTGCCAGCACCCGGGACGCATCCTATAATTCACCCCTCCACTTT	.	.	TRBV28	TRBJ1-6
CASSEGQQAKNIQYF	TGTGCCAGCAGTGAGGGTCAGCAAGCCAAAAACATTCAGTACTTC	.	once	TRBV6-1	TRBJ2-4
CASSLEARNSPLHF	TGTGCCAGCAGCTTAGAGGCCAGAAATTCACCCCTCCACTTT	.	.	TRBV7-2	TRBJ1-6
CASSLTGELFF	TGTGCCAGCAGCTTAACCGGGGAGCTGTTTTTT	.	.	TRBV11-3	TRBJ2-2
CASTDQGAGTEAFF	TGTGCCAGTACCGACCAGGGGGCTGGCACTGAAGCTTTCTTT	TRBD1	.	TRBV19	TRBJ1-1
CASSRGDTGAYEQYF	TGTGCCAGCTCCCGGGGGGATACGGGGGCTTACGAGCAGTACTTC	.	.	TRBV18	TRBJ2-7
CASSYGSGPYNEQFF	TGTGCCAGCAGTTACGGTAGCGGGCCCTACAATGAGCAGTTCTTC	TRBD2	.	TRBV6-2/TRBV6-3	TRBJ2-1
CASSYWGNSNQPQHF	TGTGCCAGCAGTTACTGGGGAAATAGCAATCAGCCCCAGCATTTT	.	.	TRBV6-2/TRBV6-3	TRBJ1-5
CASSFRDGTYEQYF	TGTGCCAGCAGTTTCCGGGACGGGACCTACGAGCAGTACTTC	.	.	TRBV6-2/TRBV6-3	TRBJ2-7
CASSLAVDRGETQYF	TGTGCCAGCAGCTTAGCGGTAGACAGGGGTGAGACCCAGTACTTC	TRBD1	.	TRBV7-2	TRBJ2-5
CAISESNRGGYTF	TGTGCCATCAGTGAGTCGAACCGAGGTGGCTACACCTTC	.	.	TRBV10-3	TRBJ1-2
CASSRVAGAETQYF	TGTGCCAGTAGTAGAGTTGCGGGAGCAGAGACCCAGTACTTC	TRBD2	.	TRBV19	TRBJ2-5
CASSSVRGGREKLFF	TGTGCCAGCAGTTCAGTGAGAGGGGGCAGGGAAAAACTGTTTTTT	TRBD1	.	TRBV28	TRBJ1-4
CASSQGGRVGVNTEAFF	TGCGCCAGCAGCCAAGGGGGGAGGGTCGGAGTGAACACTGAAGCTTTCTTT	.	.	TRBV4-1	TRBJ1-1
CASSTQQGYEQYF	TGTGCCAGTAGTACCCAACAGGGTTACGAGCAGTACTTC	.	.	TRBV19	TRBJ2-7
CASSLRGLLDRSYNEQFF	TGTGCCAGCAGCTTAAGGGGACTGTTAGACAGATCTTACAATGAGCAGTTCTTC	.	.	TRBV11-2	TRBJ2-1
CASSPTTTGTRISGELFF	TGTGCCAGCTCACCAACTACGACCGGGACTAGGATTTCCGGGGAGCTGTTTTTT	TRBD2	.	TRBV18	TRBJ2-2
CSLGGGSRETQYF	TGCAGTCTCGGGGGGGGTAGTCGGGAGACCCAGTACTTC	TRBD2	.	TRBV29-1	TRBJ2-5
CASSLVDGINYGYTF	TGTGCCAGCAGCTTAGTGGACGGAATTAACTATGGCTACACCTTC	.	.	TRBV7-8	TRBJ1-2
CASSLQGNSPLHF	TGTGCCAGCAGCTTACAGGGTAATTCACCCCTCCACTTT	.	.	TRBV7-2	TRBJ1-6
CASSYSGGYNEQFF	TGTGCCAGCAGTTACAGCGGGGGGTACAATGAGCAGTTCTTC	TRBD2	.	TRBV6-5	TRBJ2-1
CASRGTGTYGYTF	TGTGCCAGCCGCGGGACAGGGACCTATGGCTACACCTTC	TRBD1	.	TRBV6-5	TRBJ1-2
CASRIYGPETQYF	TGTGCCAGCAGGATCTACGGGCCAGAGACCCAGTACTTC	.	once	TRBV6-5	TRBJ2-5
CASSPTPGGASYEQYF	TGTGCCAGCTCACCCACCCCAGGGGGTGCCTCCTACGAGCAGTACTTC	TRBD1	.	TRBV18	TRBJ2-7